The 6 T cell receptor beta chains reported below all come from one sample, sequenced in a study of Ad26.COV2.S vaccination and SARS-CoV-2 variants. Treatment described: around 19 received Ad26.COV2.S at low or high dose, single or two shots; about 5 received placebo; per-sample allocation not given. Each sample was drawn 63 days after the first injection (of vaccine or placebo). This table comes from immunoSEQ multiplex PCR, and its TCRdb copy is limited to in-frame clones, with some not included. Of about 330,000 clones listed, roughly 90% are singletons. Sequencing used peripheral blood, obtained in a trial of Ad26.COV2.S vaccine versus placebo. The receptors originated from a person aged 18 to 59 who received the Ad26.COV2.S COVID-19 vaccine or a placebo.

The V gene is TRBV2, the J gene TRBJ2-7; 8 bases fit TRBD1. CDR1 and CDR2 from the germline V gene are SNHLY and FYNNEI. The CDR3 length is 13 residues. V dropped 7 bases and J dropped 4; count of bases not matched to a gene: 6. The CDR3 loop reads CASTRQGPYEQYV. DNA of the CDR3: TGTGCCAGCACCAGACAGGGGCCGTACGAGCAGTACGTC.

This clone came up once. The chain is built from TRBV18 and TRBJ2-7, with a possible D match to TRBD1 (5 bases). V shed 0 bases and J shed 9 bases, with 12 bases lying between them. This CDR3 is built from 13 residues. The V gene's germline CDR1 is KGHSH and CDR2 LQKENI. CDR3 in amino acids: CASSPPTDNGQYF. In nucleotides, the CDR3 is TGTGCCAGCTCACCACCGACGGACAACGGGCAGTACTTC. The complete variable domain, with remaining parts taken from reference TRBV18 and TRBJ2-7, reads NAGVMQNPRHLVRRRGQEARLRCSPMKGHSHVYWYRQLPEEGLKFMVYLQKENIIDESGMPKERFSAEFPKEGPSILRIQQVVRGDSAAYFCASSPPTDNGQYFGPGTRLTVT.

V gene TRBV10-3 combines with J gene TRBJ2-7; D possibly matches TRBD1 or TRBD2 (5 bases each). Germline-derived CDR1 and CDR2 are ENHRY and SYGVKD. The CDR3 loop spans 17 amino acids. V dropped 3 bases and J dropped 0 bases, with 18 bases sitting between them. CDR3 amino acids: CAISDPGTPPSSYEQYV. CDR3 DNA sequence: TGTGCCATCAGTGACCCCGGGACCCCACCTAGCTCCTACGAGCAGTACGTC.

Here the CDR3 DNA reads TGTGCCAGCAGCTCACCGACAGGGCGAACTGAAGCTTTCTTT. It is translated as CASSSPTGRTEAFF. The J gene is TRBJ1-1, the V gene TRBV5-5; 7 bases match TRBD1. There are 14 residues in the CDR3. Per germline, CDR1 SGHKS and CDR2 YYEKEE (reference sequence). V dropped 3 bases and J dropped 5; count of bases not matched to a gene: 7.

About this clone: This same CDR3 is encoded by further DNA sequences in the sample. The chain links TRBV7-9 to TRBJ2-7, with a weak D call TRBD2 (6 bases). The V and J ends lost 4 bases and 1 base respectively, with 8 bases between them. Per germline, CDR1 SEHNR and CDR2 FQNEAQ (reference sequence). The CDR3 runs 13 residues. CDR3 sequence (DNA): TGTGCCAGCAGCTCGCGGGATTCCTACGAGCAGTACTTC. Its translation is CASSSRDSYEQYF.

This sequence joins TRBV5-1 and TRBJ2-2; 9 nucleotides line up with TRBD1. This CDR3 spans 17 amino acids. Germline V gene lookup returns CDR1 SGHRS and CDR2 YFSETQ. Losses at the gene ends were 1 base for V and 5 bases for J; bases not matched to a gene: 9. CDR3 bases: TGCGCCAGCAGCTTGACACCACCGGGACAGGGAACCGGGGAGCTGTTTTTT. This sequence encodes CASSLTPPGQGTGELFF. The full variable domain, with the rest looked up from reference TRBV5-1 and TRBJ2-2, is KAGVTQTPRYLIKTRGQQVTLSCSPISGHRSVSWYQQTPGQGLQFLFEYFSETQRNKGNFPGRFSGRQFSNSRSEMNVSTLELGDSALYLCASSLTPPGQGTGELFFGEGSRLTVL.